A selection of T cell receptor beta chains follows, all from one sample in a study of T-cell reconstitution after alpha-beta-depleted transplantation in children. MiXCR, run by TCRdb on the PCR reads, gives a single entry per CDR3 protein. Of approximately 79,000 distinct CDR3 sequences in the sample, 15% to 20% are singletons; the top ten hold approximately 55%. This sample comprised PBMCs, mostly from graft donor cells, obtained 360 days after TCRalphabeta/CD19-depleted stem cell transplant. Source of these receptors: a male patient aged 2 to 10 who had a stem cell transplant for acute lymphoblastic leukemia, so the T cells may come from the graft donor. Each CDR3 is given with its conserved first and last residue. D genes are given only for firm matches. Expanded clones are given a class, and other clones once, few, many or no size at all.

cdr3_nt: TGTGCCAGCAGCTTGGGTGTTCTCGGGGGCAATCAGCCCCAGCATTTT; cdr3_aa: CASSLGVLGGNQPQHF; clone_size: few; v_call: TRBV5-8; j_call: TRBJ1-5; d_call: -
cdr3_nt: TGTGCCAGCAGTTTTTACGGGAGGGCCATATTTGCCGGGGAGCTGTTTTTT; cdr3_aa: CASSFYGRAIFAGELFF; clone_size: -; v_call: TRBV27; j_call: TRBJ2-2; d_call: TRBD2
cdr3_nt: TGTGCCAGCAGATCGACTAGCGGGAGGGTCCATGAGCAGTTCTTC; cdr3_aa: CASRSTSGRVHEQFF; clone_size: few; v_call: TRBV12-3/TRBV12-4; j_call: TRBJ2-1; d_call: TRBD2
cdr3_nt: TGTGCCAGCAGCCCAGTAGGCAGAGGGGGGACCCAGTACTTC; cdr3_aa: CASSPVGRGGTQYF; clone_size: -; v_call: TRBV7-6; j_call: TRBJ2-5; d_call: -
cdr3_nt: TGTGCCATCAGTGATAAACAGGGCTCTTATCAGCCCCAGCATTTT; cdr3_aa: CAISDKQGSYQPQHF; clone_size: many; v_call: TRBV10-3; j_call: TRBJ1-5; d_call: -
cdr3_nt: TGTGCCAGCAGTGTGAGGACTCTAGCCAAAAACATTCAGTACTTC; cdr3_aa: CASSVRTLAKNIQYF; clone_size: few; v_call: TRBV2; j_call: TRBJ2-4; d_call: -
cdr3_nt: TGTGCCAGCAGCTTGTTGGGGAACACCGGGGAGCTGTTTTTT; cdr3_aa: CASSLLGNTGELFF; clone_size: few; v_call: TRBV7-9; j_call: TRBJ2-2; d_call: -
cdr3_nt: TGCAGCGTTGAATTGTACACCGGGGAGCTGTTTTTT; cdr3_aa: CSVELYTGELFF; clone_size: many; v_call: TRBV29-1; j_call: TRBJ2-2; d_call: -
cdr3_nt: TGTGCCTGGAGTGTGGAAGAATTTCAGCCCCAGCATTTT; cdr3_aa: CAWSVEEFQPQHF; clone_size: -; v_call: TRBV30; j_call: TRBJ1-5; d_call: -
cdr3_nt: TGCAGTGCTAGAGATGGGGGACTAGCGGGAGGGAGGGCAGATACGCAGTATTTT; cdr3_aa: CSARDGGLAGGRADTQYF; clone_size: -; v_call: TRBV20-1; j_call: TRBJ2-3; d_call: TRBD2
cdr3_nt: TGTGCCAGCAGAATGGGACTAGGCACAGATACGCAGTATTTT; cdr3_aa: CASRMGLGTDTQYF; clone_size: -; v_call: TRBV12-3/TRBV12-4; j_call: TRBJ2-3; d_call: TRBD2
cdr3_nt: TGTGCCAGCAGTTTATTCGCAGGGAGCCAGTACTTC; cdr3_aa: CASSLFAGSQYF; clone_size: few; v_call: TRBV28; j_call: TRBJ2-4; d_call: -
cdr3_nt: TGTGCCAGCAGTTTCACGGACAATAATCAGCCCCAGCATTTT; cdr3_aa: CASSFTDNNQPQHF; clone_size: -; v_call: TRBV12-3/TRBV12-4; j_call: TRBJ1-5; d_call: -
cdr3_nt: TGTGCCAGCAGTTTAGCGTTCTTCAACAGGGGGATCGAGCAGTACTTC; cdr3_aa: CASSLAFFNRGIEQYF; clone_size: -; v_call: TRBV12-3/TRBV12-4; j_call: TRBJ2-7; d_call: TRBD1
cdr3_nt: TGTGCCAGCTCACCCAGGGGGAACACTGAAGCTTTCTTT; cdr3_aa: CASSPRGNTEAFF; clone_size: many; v_call: TRBV18; j_call: TRBJ1-1; d_call: -
cdr3_nt: TGTGCCAGCAGCAAAGCCCGAGCCGGGACAGGGACCTACGAGCAGTACTTC; cdr3_aa: CASSKARAGTGTYEQYF; clone_size: -; v_call: TRBV21-1; j_call: TRBJ2-7; d_call: -
cdr3_nt: TGTGCCAGCAGCTTCGGTCGACAGGAAACTAGCAATGAGCAGTTCTTC; cdr3_aa: CASSFGRQETSNEQFF; clone_size: -; v_call: TRBV11-3; j_call: TRBJ2-1; d_call: -
cdr3_nt: TGTGCCAGCAGAAGCTCCTACGAGCAGTACTTC; cdr3_aa: CASRSSYEQYF; clone_size: many; v_call: TRBV12-3/TRBV12-4; j_call: TRBJ2-7; d_call: -
cdr3_nt: TGTGCCAGCAGTTCCCATCCAGACACGATATACAATGAGCAGTTCTTC; cdr3_aa: CASSSHPDTIYNEQFF; clone_size: many; v_call: TRBV28; j_call: TRBJ2-1; d_call: -
cdr3_nt: TGTGCCAGCAGCTTAATCCTAGCGGTGGGCTCCTACGAGCAGTACTTC; cdr3_aa: CASSLILAVGSYEQYF; clone_size: few; v_call: TRBV7-2; j_call: TRBJ2-7; d_call: TRBD2
cdr3_nt: TGTGCCAGCAGCTCGACTAGCGGAGAAGAGACCCAGTACTTC; cdr3_aa: CASSSTSGEETQYF; clone_size: -; v_call: TRBV11-2; j_call: TRBJ2-5; d_call: TRBD2
cdr3_nt: TGCGCCAGCTTCTCGGGACTAGCGGGAGTCGCAGATACGCAGTATTTT; cdr3_aa: CASFSGLAGVADTQYF; clone_size: -; v_call: TRBV5-1; j_call: TRBJ2-3; d_call: TRBD2
cdr3_nt: TGTGCCAGCAGTTACGGACAGGCGAACACTGAAGCTTTCTTT; cdr3_aa: CASSYGQANTEAFF; clone_size: few; v_call: TRBV6-5; j_call: TRBJ1-1; d_call: TRBD1
cdr3_nt: TGTGCCAGCGGGCGGGGGACCTACGAGCAGTACTTC; cdr3_aa: CASGRGTYEQYF; clone_size: -; v_call: TRBV11-3; j_call: TRBJ2-7; d_call: TRBD2
cdr3_nt: TGTGCCAGCAGTCCTAGCGGAATTTACAATGAGCAGTTCTTC; cdr3_aa: CASSPSGIYNEQFF; clone_size: -; v_call: TRBV12-3/TRBV12-4; j_call: TRBJ2-1; d_call: TRBD2
cdr3_nt: TGTGCCAGCAGCTTGTCCGGGAATCAAGAGACCCAGTACTTC; cdr3_aa: CASSLSGNQETQYF; clone_size: -; v_call: TRBV5-6; j_call: TRBJ2-5; d_call: -
cdr3_nt: TGCGCCAGCAGCCTGGGACTAGCGGGTGTGAATGAGCAGTTCTTC; cdr3_aa: CASSLGLAGVNEQFF; clone_size: -; v_call: TRBV5-1; j_call: TRBJ2-1; d_call: TRBD2
cdr3_nt: TGTGCCACCGGTTTGGGGTACGAGCAGTACTTC; cdr3_aa: CATGLGYEQYF; clone_size: -; v_call: TRBV24-1; j_call: TRBJ2-7; d_call: -
cdr3_nt: TGCGCCAGCAGCCAAGGACAGTTTAATGAGCAGTTCTTC; cdr3_aa: CASSQGQFNEQFF; clone_size: few; v_call: TRBV5-1; j_call: TRBJ2-1; d_call: -
cdr3_nt: TGTGCCAGCAGTTCAGAGGGCTCTGGGGCCATCGTCCTGACTTTC; cdr3_aa: CASSSEGSGAIVLTF; clone_size: -; v_call: TRBV6-5; j_call: TRBJ2-6; d_call: -